Reported below is one T cell receptor beta chain. V gave up 5 bases and J gave up 4 bases; unmatched junction bases: 8. The CDR3 is 15 amino acids. CDR1 is MNHEY and CDR2 is SMNVEV in the germline V gene (reference sequence). This sample is drawn from a study of blood T cell repertoires in COVID-19. Across the study: Sites across the United States, Italy and Spain contributed samples from acute and convalescent COVID-19.

Original handling: Amplification of reference gene primers was used by the study to estimate nucleated cell counts. Repertoires were generated with immunoSEQ multiplex PCR, while TCRdb's copy carries only in-frame clones and drops some. V and J calls and clone size come straight from that table; D and trimming were deduced from the DNA. Counted here are tens of thousands of clones, around 84% occurring once; the ten biggest clones make up more than 14%. The rearrangement uses TRBV27 and TRBJ1-5; 7 nucleotides match TRBD1. This receptor was taken from a man aged 50 to 59 with active or convalescent COVID-19. What was sequenced was peripheral blood. The CDR3 loop reads CASSPLKQGNQPQHF. The CDR3, as DNA: TGTGCCAGCAGTCCCCTCAAACAGGGGAATCAGCCCCAGCATTTT.